What follows is one TCR beta chain and its context. Its antigen is currently unknown. This specimen comes from a study of shared clonotypes between healthy human individuals. Study results and limitations: Some clonotypes were shared by all four sorted-subset donors, while others were not shared. The non-shared ones had lower generation probabilities than the shared ones. Sorted-subset sequencing was shown by rarefaction to be incomplete despite large depth. Having only a few donors restricted how much genetic and exposure-history diversity was captured.

It was into CD45RA+ naive and CD45RA-negative memory subsets that the CD4+ cells were split. Data came from immunoSEQ multiplex PCR; TCRdb stores just in-frame clones and leaves some out. The table records some 550,000 clones, roughly 97% of them present only once. The CDR3 is made up of 14 amino acids. Germline CDR1 is SEHNR and CDR2 is FQNEAQ (reference sequence). V was shortened by 7 bases and J by 0 bases, with 12 bases between the two germline ends. The source material was naive CD4+ T cells sorted from blood. The sample's subset: CD45RA+ positively selected. The sequence came from a woman in her twenties or thirties in good health. The genes are TRBV7-9 and TRBJ1-2, with D possibly being TRBD1 (5 bases). The CDR3, as DNA: TGTGCCAGCAATCCGGGACTGACTAACTATGGCTACACCTTC. Translation gives CASNPGLTNYGYTF.